This T cell receptor (beta chain) was found in a study of blood T cell repertoires in COVID-19. For the study at large: Collection of acute and convalescent COVID-19 samples took place in the United States, Italy and Spain.

Authors' data handling: Using reference gene primer amplification, nucleated cell counts were estimated. Assay: immunoSEQ multiplex PCR; the TCRdb copy retains only in-frame clones and omits some. V and J calls and clone size come straight from that table; D and trimming were deduced from the DNA. The repertoire consists of a few hundred thousand clones, with about 87% occurring once and the leading ten covering approximately 10%. Germline V gene lookup returns CDR1 SNHLY and CDR2 FYNNEI. V lost 0 bases and J 2 bases, leaving 17 bases between the germline ends. The CDR3 is 18 amino acids. Everyone who took part was roughly 18 to 89 years old, and they came from about two dozen US areas. Cohort assignment relied on participant-reported clinical history.

The receptor comes from a young man with acute COVID-19. The sample taken for sequencing was PBMCs or T cells enriched from blood (not recorded which). The chain recombines TRBV2 with TRBJ2-1, with a tentative D call TRBD2 (6 bases). CDR3 nucleotides: TGTGCCAGCAGTGAAGCGCGTGGAGGGCCTCTCCCCTACAATGAGCAGTTCTTC. Residues: CASSEARGGPLPYNEQFF.